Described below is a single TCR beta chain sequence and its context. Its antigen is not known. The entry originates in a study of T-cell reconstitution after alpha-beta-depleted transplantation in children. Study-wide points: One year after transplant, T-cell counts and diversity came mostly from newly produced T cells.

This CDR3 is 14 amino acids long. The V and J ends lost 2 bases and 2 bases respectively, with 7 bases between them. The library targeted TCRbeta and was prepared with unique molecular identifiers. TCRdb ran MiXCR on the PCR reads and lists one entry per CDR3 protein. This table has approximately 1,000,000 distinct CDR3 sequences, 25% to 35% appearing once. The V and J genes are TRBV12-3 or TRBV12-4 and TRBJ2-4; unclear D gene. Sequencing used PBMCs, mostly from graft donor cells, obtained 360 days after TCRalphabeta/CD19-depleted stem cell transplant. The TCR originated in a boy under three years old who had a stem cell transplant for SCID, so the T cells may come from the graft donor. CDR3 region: CASSLSGTKNIQYF. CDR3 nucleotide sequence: TGTGCCAGCAGTTTAAGTGGAACCAAAAACATTCAGTACTTC.